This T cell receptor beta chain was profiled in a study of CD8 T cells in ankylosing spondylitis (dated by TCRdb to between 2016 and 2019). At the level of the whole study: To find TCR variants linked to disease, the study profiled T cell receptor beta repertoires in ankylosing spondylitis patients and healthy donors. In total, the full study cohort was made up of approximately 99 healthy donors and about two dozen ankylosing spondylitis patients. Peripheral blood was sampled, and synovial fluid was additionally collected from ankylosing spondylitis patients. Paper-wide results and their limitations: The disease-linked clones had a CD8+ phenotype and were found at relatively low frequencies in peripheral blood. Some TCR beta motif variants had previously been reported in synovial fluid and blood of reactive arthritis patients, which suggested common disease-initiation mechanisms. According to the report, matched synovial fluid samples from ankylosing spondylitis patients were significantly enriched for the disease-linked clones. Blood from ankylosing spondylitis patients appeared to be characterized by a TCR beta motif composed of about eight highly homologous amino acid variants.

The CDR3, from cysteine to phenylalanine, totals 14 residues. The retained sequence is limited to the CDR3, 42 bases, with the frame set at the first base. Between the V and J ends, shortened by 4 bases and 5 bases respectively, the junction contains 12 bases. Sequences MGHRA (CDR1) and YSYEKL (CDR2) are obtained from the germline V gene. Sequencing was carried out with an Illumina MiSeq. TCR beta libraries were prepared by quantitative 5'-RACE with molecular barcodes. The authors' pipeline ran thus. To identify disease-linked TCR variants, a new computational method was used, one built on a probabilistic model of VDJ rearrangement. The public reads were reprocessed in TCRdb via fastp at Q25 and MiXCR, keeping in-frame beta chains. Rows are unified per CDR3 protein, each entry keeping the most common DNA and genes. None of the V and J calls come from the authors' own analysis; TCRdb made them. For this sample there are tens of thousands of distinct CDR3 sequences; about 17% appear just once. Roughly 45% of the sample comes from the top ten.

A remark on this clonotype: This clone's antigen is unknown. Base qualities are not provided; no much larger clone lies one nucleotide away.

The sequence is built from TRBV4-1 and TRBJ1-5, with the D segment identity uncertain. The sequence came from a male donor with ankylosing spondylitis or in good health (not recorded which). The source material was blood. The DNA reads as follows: TGCGCCAGCAGCCCCATAACCGGGGATCAGCCCCAGCATTTT. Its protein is CASSPITGDQPQHF.